This T cell receptor (beta chain) was sequenced during a study of T cell repertoires in cytomegalovirus infection. Study-wide background: CMV infection plus the matching HLA type was flagged by public TCR beta signatures.

Study-wide findings and caveats: Of the TCR beta families, the public ones yielded a cumulative frequency that identified carriers of CMV plus the relevant HLA. Dominant in the ex vivo response were TCR beta clonotypes restricted by HLA-C and specific for CMV.

TCRdb reanalysed the reads using MiXCR and keeps one entry per CDR3 protein. The table shows fewer than 400,000 distinct CDR3 sequences, with 15% to 20% occurring only once. Germline values: CDR1 SNHLY, CDR2 FYNNEI. Trimming shortened V by 0 bases and J by 4 bases, and 12 bases separated the two germline ends. There are 15 residues in the CDR3. A note on this clonotype: Its specificity is not known.

V gene TRBV2 combines with J gene TRBJ1-1; D is unresolved. The TCR sequence derives from a human donor in good health (CMV status not recorded). Some clones in this sample may be carry-over from other donors' samples. Sample: PBMCs. The CDR3 coding sequence is TGTGCCAGCAGTGAAGCGCTAGGGTCGCGCACTGAAGCTTTCTTT. Protein product: CASSEALGSRTEAFF.